This T cell receptor beta chain originates from a study of T cells in Graves' hyperthyroidism and ophthalmopathy. Overall study findings and caveats: The blood repertoire included most of the expanded thyroid clonotypes above 0.001. For ophthalmopathy, model prediction preceded onset by a median approximately 6 months.

What was amplified from RNA transcripts were TCR beta CDR3 regions. RT-PCR in the first round (using the HTBI primer set) targeted the TCR CDR3. TCRdb re-derived calls from the multiplex PCR reads in MiXCR, one entry per CDR3 protein. The sample carries a few hundred thousand distinct CDR3 sequences, roughly 50% recorded once. On this clonotype: As yet, its antigen is unknown.

Patients aged 18 to 65 had newly diagnosed hyperthyroidism lasting under 2 months. Criteria for exclusion of patients were uncontrolled infection, other autoimmune disease, pregnancy or lactation. The sequence was obtained from a woman under 30 with Graves' hyperthyroidism. Source material: peripheral blood or thyroid tissue (not recorded which).

CDR3 nucleotide sequence: TGTGCCAGTAGTCTCTTTCAGGGCAGCGGCACTGAAGCTTTCTTT. Residues: CASSLFQGSGTEAFF. The rearrangement links TRBV19 to TRBJ1-1; TRBD1 is a possible D gene (5 bases). Trimming left V 5 bases short and J 4 bases short, with 17 bases between. Germline CDR1 and CDR2: LNHDA and SQIVND (reference sequence). The CDR3 spans 15 residues.